These T cell receptor beta chains were read from a single sample in a study of T and B cells in COVID-19 patients. MiXCR, run by TCRdb on the multiplex PCR reads, gives a single entry per CDR3 protein. The sample holds around 9,000 distinct CDR3 sequences; approximately 31% are singletons and the top ten take approximately 23%. Input material: blood. These receptors all come from a human donor who had recovered from COVID-19. Each CDR3 is given with its conserved first and last residue. The order of the fields is clone size, J gene, D gene, V gene, CDR3 protein, CDR3 DNA. The D gene is left open where the match is weak. For some rows the clone size is stated as once, few or many, or as a class when expanded; others skip it.

>few|TRBJ1-4|.|TRBV20-1
CSATGAGLEGEKLFF
TGCAGTGCAACAGGAGCAGGGCTAGAAGGCGAAAAACTGTTTTTT
>medium-sized|TRBJ1-1|.|TRBV5-5
CASSDTTLRRATEAFF
TGTGCCAGCAGCGATACCACCTTACGAAGGGCCACTGAAGCTTTCTTT
>few|TRBJ2-7|.|TRBV20-1
CSARRASSYEQYF
TGCAGTGCCCGTAGGGCCTCCTCCTACGAGCAGTACTTC
>.|TRBJ1-1|.|TRBV18
CASSPSGVNTEAFF
TGTGCCAGCTCACCATCGGGGGTGAACACTGAAGCTTTCTTT
>few|TRBJ1-5|.|TRBV15
CATSRRGSAQPQHF
TGTGCCACCAGCAGAAGGGGCAGCGCTCAGCCCCAGCATTTT
>.|TRBJ2-7|TRBD1|TRBV5-4
CASSAGQGPYEQYF
TGTGCCAGCAGCGCCGGACAGGGGCCCTACGAGCAGTACTTC
>few|TRBJ1-6|.|TRBV12-3/TRBV12-4
CASSYSDRLSPLHF
TGTGCCAGCAGCTACAGCGACCGGCTTTCACCCCTCCACTTT
>.|TRBJ2-2|TRBD1|TRBV7-2
CASNQGGTNTGELFF
TGTGCCAGCAATCAAGGGGGCACGAACACCGGGGAGCTGTTTTTT
>.|TRBJ2-1|.|TRBV12-3/TRBV12-4
CASSFWGPLIIYNEQFF
TGTGCCAGCAGTTTCTGGGGCCCGTTGATAATCTACAATGAGCAGTTCTTC
>.|TRBJ2-6|.|TRBV12-3/TRBV12-4
CASSLESVVTGANVLTF
TGTGCCAGCAGTTTAGAGTCAGTAGTTACTGGGGCCAACGTCCTGACTTTC
>few|TRBJ2-5|.|TRBV7-2
CASSLQAGTTLYF
TGTGCCAGCAGCCTACAGGCCGGGACCACTTTGTACTTC
>medium-sized|TRBJ2-1|.|TRBV19
CANMQDMGNEQFF
TGTGCCAATATGCAGGACATGGGGAATGAGCAGTTCTTC
>.|TRBJ2-7|.|TRBV7-2
CASSLRNEQYF
TGTGCCAGCAGCTTACGTAACGAGCAGTACTTC
>.|TRBJ1-1|.|TRBV6-1
CASRRDSAEAFF
TGTGCCAGCAGGAGGGACTCTGCTGAAGCTTTCTTT
>medium-sized|TRBJ2-3|TRBD2|TRBV6-2/TRBV6-3
CASGAAGGRTDTQYF
TGTGCCAGCGGAGCCGCGGGGGGACGCACAGATACGCAGTATTTT
>.|TRBJ1-1|TRBD1|TRBV7-9
CASSAGQGTEAFF
TGTGCCAGCAGCGCCGGACAGGGGACTGAAGCTTTCTTT
>few|TRBJ1-6|.|TRBV12-3/TRBV12-4
CASSRTGQGSSYNSPLHF
TGTGCCAGCAGTCGAACAGGCCAGGGGAGCTCCTATAATTCACCCCTCCACTTT